This T cell receptor beta chain was identified during a study of identical twins. Broader study findings: Abundant cord blood beta clonotypes carried fewer insertions; memory repertoires showed none. There was an excess of low generation probability in the out-of-frame alpha sequences that twins shared.

Each CDR3 protein gets one entry after TCRdb re-called the 5' RACE reads with MiXCR. The data show 250,000 to 300,000 distinct CDR3 sequences, about 8.5% seen once. V trimming: 8 bases; J trimming: 5 bases; junction bases outside the gene matches: 12. The CDR3 consists of 15 residues. The V gene's germline CDR1 is MNHEY and CDR2 SVGEGT. This clonotype turned up a few times. Its target is unknown. This same sample was also taken into another study, of yellow fever vaccine responses in identical twins. That work states: Twins reportedly showed a vaccine T cell response that seemed partly convergent and partly personalized.

This TCR was recovered from a woman under 30 in good health. Specimen: CD8+ T cells sorted from blood. The chain joins TRBV6-2 or TRBV6-3 to TRBJ2-7, with TRBD1 identical over 10 bases. CDR3 residues: CASVSPGQGSHEQYF. The CDR3 DNA sequence: TGTGCCAGCGTTTCCCCGGGACAGGGGAGCCACGAGCAGTACTTC.